These 20 T cell receptor beta chains were all obtained from the same sample, sequenced in a study of T cells in Graves' hyperthyroidism and ophthalmopathy. Using RNA transcripts as the source, TCR beta CDR3 regions were amplified. The HTBI primer set was used in a first-round RT-PCR of the TCR CDR3. TCRdb redid the calling of the multiplex PCR reads with MiXCR, one entry per CDR3 protein. The table lists hundreds of thousands of distinct CDR3 sequences, approximately 15% of them singletons. Input material: blood. These receptors were collected from a woman between 25 and 40 years old with Graves' hyperthyroidism.

This clonotype was seen a few times. The chain links TRBV9 to TRBJ2-3; maybe TRBD2 (5 bases). V was clipped by 0 bases and J by 0 bases, with 11 bases between them. This CDR3 has 16 amino acids. In germline, CDR1 is SGDLS, CDR2 YYNGEE. The CDR3, as DNA: TGTGCCAGCAGCGTAGCACGGGGTATTAGCACAGATACGCAGTATTTT. Its protein product is CASSVARGISTDTQYF.

This clonotype was counted ten times or more. The rearrangement uses TRBV28 and TRBJ2-1, with 11 bases matching TRBD2. V gave up 5 bases and J gave up 10 bases; unmatched junction bases: 7. Germline CDR1 reads MDHEN; CDR2 reads SYDVKM. The CDR3 length is 14 residues. CDR3 nucleotides: TGTGCCAGCAGTCCCTTAGCGGGAGGGGGCGAGCAGTTCTTC. Protein sequence: CASSPLAGGGEQFF.

The J gene is TRBJ2-1, the V gene TRBV9, with D perhaps matching TRBD2 (7 bases). Trimming took 0 bases from V and 9 from J, leaving 19 bases between them. Germline V CDR1 and CDR2: SGDLS, YYNGEE. This CDR3 contains 16 residues. CDR3 loop: CASSVGGGYRGSEQFF. As DNA, the CDR3 is TGTGCCAGCAGCGTAGGGGGGGGCTACCGGGGGAGTGAGCAGTTCTTC.

This clonotype was counted many times. The V gene is TRBV18, the J gene TRBJ2-2, with no clear D. With 0 bases removed from V and 4 bases from J, the gap between germline ends came to 3 bases. The CDR3 length is 13 residues. CDR1 and CDR2 from the germline V gene are KGHSH and LQKENI. The CDR3 protein is CASSPPLTGELFF. Written as DNA, the CDR3 is TGTGCCAGCTCACCACCGCTCACCGGGGAGCTGTTTTTT.

There are many counts of this clonotype. The chain recombines TRBV11-2 with TRBJ1-3, with D possibly being TRBD1 (5 bases). The V end lost 5 bases, the J end lost 8 bases, and 22 bases lay between the germline ends. The CDR3 loop spans 16 amino acids. The germline CDR1 and CDR2 sequences are SGHAT and FQNNGV. CDR3 sequence: CASSHVRGAYSDTIYF. CDR3 sequence (DNA): TGTGCCAGCAGCCACGTACGGGGCGCTTATTCGGACACCATATATTTT.

The chain uses TRBV9 and TRBJ2-7, with a weak D call TRBD2 (5 bases). There are 11 residues in the CDR3. CDR1 and CDR2 from the germline V gene are SGDLS and YYNGEE. Trimming stripped 4 bases from V and 7 bases from J, with 9 bases between. Here the CDR3 DNA reads TGTGCCAGCAGCCATAGCGATGAGCAGTACTTC. Its translation is CASSHSDEQYF.

This clonotype came up a few times. The chain recombines TRBV3-1 with TRBJ1-4; D possibly corresponds to TRBD1 (6 bases). The CDR3 is made up of 14 amino acids. The germline V gene has CDR1 LGHDT and CDR2 YNNKEL (reference sequence). Trimming took 2 bases from V and 4 from J, leaving 8 bases between them. The CDR3 region has the DNA TGTGCCAGCAGCCAACGAGGGGGTAATGAAAAACTGTTTTTT. This translates into CASSQRGGNEKLFF.

This clonotype was observed a handful of times. CDR3: CASRDPGEPLHF. CDR3 DNA: TGTGCCAGCAGAGACCCGGGGGAGCCCCTCCACTTT. This chain links TRBV27 with TRBJ1-6, with D perhaps matching TRBD1 (5 bases). Germline assignment: CDR1 MNHEY and CDR2 SMNVEV (reference sequence). The V and J ends lost 6 bases and 13 bases respectively, with 13 bases between them. The CDR3 has 12 amino acids.

This clonotype was seen ten or more times. The CDR3 coding sequence is TGTGCTAGTGGAACCTCTAGCTACTCCTACAATGAGCAGTTCTTC. It encodes CASGTSSYSYNEQFF. The V and J genes are TRBV12-5 and TRBJ2-1, with TRBD2 as a possible D gene (5 bases). The CDR3 runs 15 residues. CDR1 and CDR2 from the germline V gene are LGHNT and FRNRAP. V gave up 6 bases and J gave up 0 bases, with 12 bases separating them.

In this sample, this clonotype turned up a few times. This chain links TRBV19 with TRBJ1-2; 8 bases are a match to TRBD1. With V trimmed by 8 bases and J by 2 bases, 4 bases remained unmatched. CDR1 and CDR2 from the germline V gene are LNHDA and SQIVND (reference sequence). The CDR3 is made up of 13 amino acids. The CDR3 sequence: CASGDRSNYGYTF. The DNA for the CDR3 is TGTGCCAGTGGGGACAGGAGCAACTATGGCTACACCTTC.

The chain joins TRBV12-3 or TRBV12-4 to TRBJ2-2; D could derive from TRBD1 or TRBD2 (6 bases each). V lost 3 bases, J lost 1 base, and 9 bases lay in between. CDR3 length: 15 residues. The DNA of the CDR3 is TGTGCCAGCAGTTTTGGGGGGCTGAACACCGGGGAGCTGTTTTTT. Translating gives CASSFGGLNTGELFF.

The rearrangement uses TRBV5-1 and TRBJ2-1; D is ambiguous. The germline V gene encodes CDR1 SGHRS and CDR2 YFSETQ. The V and J ends lost 8 bases and 7 bases respectively, with 19 bases between them. CDR3 size: 14 residues. The CDR3 protein is CASSPQYGVNEQFF. For the CDR3, the DNA is TGCGCCAGTAGCCCTCAGTATGGTGTGAATGAGCAGTTCTTC.

This clonotype was seen a handful of times. The chain uses TRBV5-1 and TRBJ2-1; D unclear. CDR3 size: 13 residues. Trimming removed 0 bases from V and 3 bases from J, with 4 bases in between. CDR1 is SGHRS and CDR2 is YFSETQ in the germline V gene. The CDR3 protein is CASSLVNYNEQFF. The CDR3, as DNA: TGCGCCAGCAGCTTGGTAAACTACAATGAGCAGTTCTTC.

The chain employs TRBV30 and TRBJ2-3; 10 bases map to TRBD2. There are 15 residues in the CDR3. Unmatched junction bases numbered 2, after V lost 0 bases and J lost 2 bases. Germline lookup yields CDR1 GTSNPN and CDR2 SVGIG (reference sequence). In DNA, the CDR3 is TGTGCCTGGAGTGTTGGACTAGCGGACACAGATACGCAGTATTTT. Protein sequence: CAWSVGLADTDTQYF.

V is TRBV11-1 and J is TRBJ2-2; D uncertain. The CDR3 totals 13 residues. From germline, CDR1 is SGHAT and CDR2 FQDESV (reference sequence). Trimming shortened V by 5 bases and J by 5 bases, and 9 bases separated the two germline ends. This CDR3 is CASSPDGTGELFF. The CDR3 DNA reads as TGTGCCAGCAGCCCCGACGGAACCGGGGAGCTGTTTTTT.

The rearrangement links TRBV20-1 to TRBJ2-7; D remains ambiguous. Germline assignment: CDR1 DFQATT and CDR2 SNEGSKA (reference sequence). The V gene lost 6 bases and the J gene lost 5 bases, with 23 bases spanning the gap. There are 15 residues in the CDR3. The CDR3 DNA follows: TGCAGTGCCCCCCCCCCCGGTATTATCGGCAACGAGCAGTACTTC. Translation: CSAPPPGIIGNEQYF.

This clonotype was detected only a few times. In nucleotides, the CDR3 is TGCGCCAGCACCGTAGGGGGCGCTTCTTCGCGTGAGCAGTACTTC. It is translated as CASTVGGASSREQYF. J is TRBJ2-7 and V is TRBV5-1, with 7 bases that match TRBD1. This CDR3 has 15 amino acids. The junction had 16 bases not matched to a gene; V was cut back by 6 bases and J by 7 bases. CDR1 and CDR2 from the germline V gene are SGHRS and YFSETQ. Full variable domain (rest looked up from reference TRBV5-1 and TRBJ2-7): KAGVTQTPRYLIKTRGQQVTLSCSPISGHRSVSWYQQTPGQGLQFLFEYFSETQRNKGNFPGRFSGRQFSNSRSEMNVSTLELGDSALYLCASTVGGASSREQYFGPGTRLTVT.

This clonotype was seen a handful of times. The V and J genes are TRBV7-9 and TRBJ2-7; unclear D gene. The CDR3 length is 14 residues. Germline assignment: CDR1 SEHNR and CDR2 FQNEAQ (reference sequence). V was cut by 5 bases and J by 6 bases, with 17 bases left in between. The CDR3 is CASSPDGSLSEQYF. CDR3 DNA: TGTGCCAGCAGCCCCGACGGATCCCTCTCCGAGCAGTACTTC.

At least ten counts were recorded for this clonotype. CDR3 nucleotide sequence: TGTGCCAGCAGTCAGGGTGCCACTGAAGCTTTCTTT. This gives the protein CASSQGATEAFF. The chain is built from TRBV27 and TRBJ1-1; the D gene is possibly TRBD1 (5 bases). Germline assignment: CDR1 MNHEY and CDR2 SMNVEV (reference sequence). This CDR3 region has 12 residues. With 5 bases removed from V and 4 bases from J, the gap between germline ends came to 8 bases.

This clonotype was counted ten times or more. The chain uses TRBV6-1 and TRBJ1-5; D not resolved. Germline CDR1 and CDR2: MNHNS and SASEGT. V dropped 9 bases and J dropped 2 bases, with 11 bases sitting between them. The CDR3 runs to 13 residues. The CDR3 is CASLVGGNQPQHF. The CDR3 bases are TGTGCCAGTTTGGTTGGGGGCAATCAGCCCCAGCATTTT.